A single sample gave rise to the 10 T cell receptor beta chains below, sequenced in a study of blood T cell repertoires in COVID-19. This table comes from immunoSEQ multiplex PCR, and its TCRdb copy is limited to in-frame clones, with some not included. The sample lists approximately 200,000 clones; about 85% were seen once. The sequenced material came from PBMCs or T cells enriched from blood (not recorded which). These receptor sequences come from a man aged 35 to 55 who had recovered from COVID-19.

The genes are TRBV12-3 or TRBV12-4 and TRBJ1-1, with 7 bases matching TRBD1. The CDR3 contains 12 residues. Trimming at V came to 6 bases and at J to 5 bases, leaving 3 bases not matched to a gene. CDR3 sequence (DNA): TGTGCCAGCAGCCCGACAGGGACTGAAGCTTTCTTT. The encoded protein is CASSPTGTEAFF.

V and J are TRBV7-9 and TRBJ1-3, with 8 nucleotides matching TRBD1. Per germline, CDR1 SEHNR and CDR2 FQNEAQ (reference sequence). V lost 5 bases to trimming and J lost 0 bases; unmatched junction nucleotides: 6. The CDR3 length is 16 residues. Written as DNA, the CDR3 is TGTGCCAGCAGCCAGAGGGGGACAGGCTCTGGAAACACCATATATTTT. Translation: CASSQRGTGSGNTIYF.

This clone occurred a few times. The chain combines TRBV3-1 (or the pseudogene TRBV3-2) with TRBJ1-4, with 12 positions matching TRBD1. This CDR3 has 17 amino acids. Looked up from germline, CDR1 is LGHDT and CDR2 is YNNKEL (reference sequence). With 4 bases clipped from V and 4 bases from J, the junction kept 7 bases outside the gene matches. CDR3 sequence reads: CASSPGTGGLHNEKLFF. The CDR3 nucleotides are TGTGCCAGCAGCCCAGGGACAGGGGGCCTCCATAATGAAAAACTGTTTTTT.

As to this clone: This specimen includes other DNA sequences encoding the same CDR3. This chain joins TRBV28 and TRBJ2-7; no reliable D call. The CDR3 totals 12 residues. The germline V gene has CDR1 MDHEN and CDR2 SYDVKM. V shed 3 bases and J shed 2 bases, with 5 bases lying between them. CDR3 region: CASSFRAYEQYF. CDR3 nucleotide sequence: TGTGCCAGCAGTTTCCGGGCCTACGAGCAGTACTTC.

The chain is built from TRBV5-4 and TRBJ1-1; D is perhaps TRBD1 (6 bases). Germline CDR1 reads SGHNT; CDR2 reads YYREEE (reference sequence). The CDR3 totals 16 residues. The ends were cut back, 5 bases at V and 0 bases at J, with 17 bases in the middle. CDR3 protein: CASRVGGRRVNTEAFF. As DNA, the CDR3 is TGTGCCAGCAGGGTGGGGGGGCGCAGGGTGAACACTGAAGCTTTCTTT.

The chain uses TRBV25-1 and TRBJ1-2; 7 bases map to TRBD1. Germline V lookup: CDR1 MGHDK, CDR2 SYGVNS. The J segment lost 4 bases and the V segment lost 5 bases, leaving 4 bases of the junction unmatched. This CDR3 has 13 residues. The CDR3 loop is CASSQDRVYGYTF. DNA for the CDR3: TGTGCCAGCAGTCAAGACAGGGTCTATGGCTACACCTTC.

DNA of the CDR3: TGTGCCAGCAGCTTCGGCGGGATTTACAATGAGCAGTTCTTC. It specifies CASSFGGIYNEQFF. The J gene is TRBJ2-1, the V gene TRBV7-3; tentatively, D is TRBD2 (6 bases). This CDR3 has 14 amino acids. V lost 3 bases, J lost 4 bases, and 10 bases lay in between. CDR1 and CDR2 from the germline V gene are SGHTA and FQGTGA.

The V gene is TRBV21-1, the J gene TRBJ1-4; the table calls TRBD1, which could not be checked here. TRBV21-1 is assigned pseudogene status. CDR3 length: 20 amino acids. The CDR3 bases are TGTGCCAGCAGCAAAGCGCCGGACAGCTCATATCCTTCAACTAATGAAAAACTGTTTTTT. The encoded protein is CASSKAPDSSYPSTNEKLFF.

This clone appeared a single time. CDR3 in DNA: TGTGCCAGCTCACCCATGACAGGGGAAGAAGAGACCCAGTACTTC. The encoded protein is CASSPMTGEEETQYF. The rearrangement joins TRBV18 to TRBJ2-5; TRBD1 agrees at 8 bases. CDR1 and CDR2 (germline): KGHSH, LQKENI. The CDR3 has 15 amino acids. Trimming cost V 3 bases and J 3 bases; bases outside gene matches: 6.

The chain has TRBV3-1 (or the pseudogene TRBV3-2) and TRBJ2-2; D not certain. This CDR3 has 14 residues. Germline CDR1 LGHDT, CDR2 YNNKEL (reference sequence). The ends were cut back, 3 bases at V and 6 bases at J, with 11 bases in the middle. CDR3 DNA sequence: TGTGCCAGCAGCCAGCCCGACACCGCCGGGGAGCTGTTTTTT. It is translated as CASSQPDTAGELFF.